This T cell receptor (beta chain) was profiled in a study of blood T cell repertoires in COVID-19 (dated by TCRdb to between 2020 and 2021). Study-wide context: The collaborator samples originated in the United States, Italy and Spain and spanned the acute and convalescent phases of COVID-19. The material from the prospective study consisted of cDNA or gDNA derived from T cells, B-cell-depleted T cells, or PBMCs. Deeply sampled blood TCRbeta repertoires from subjects exposed to, actively infected with, or recovered from COVID-19 were included in the dataset. The repertoires were released in a freely available public database intended as a resource for research on the immune response to SARS-CoV-2. Samples were obtained from the ongoing ImmuneRACE study (first 160 participants) and from roughly 1,300 subjects provided by 6 global collaborators. Nearly every sample came with metadata listing a de-identified subject ID, COVID-19 status, age in years and sex. Where available, HLA class I and class II types were taken from metadata supplied by the sample provider and were not determined by assay-based typing. Study-wide conclusions, independent of this receptor: The amount of clinical and demographic metadata varied by source and participant and was provided uncurated.

Collaborating institutions collected whole blood in K2EDTA tubes following their own protocols. For TCRbeta analysis, collaborators shipped samples in one of three forms: frozen whole blood, isolated PBMCs, or DNA extracted from either of those sample types. The immunoSEQ Assay, a bias-controlled multiplex PCR, was used to amplify TCRbeta CDR3 regions from genomic DNA. On the study's bioinformatics: Within the assay, amplification of reference gene primers was used to estimate how many nucleated cells each sample contained. To quantify the absolute abundance of each unique TCRbeta CDR3 rearrangement, sequence reads were collapsed and filtered. For each sample, productive Simpson clonality was calculated by taking the square root of Simpson's diversity index across productive rearrangements. The source is immuneACCESS, and TCRdb retained only in-frame sequences with V and J called. Part of the clones is not carried over; for the studies checked, unresolved V genes explain less than half of this, and the remainder is unexplained. The V and J calls and clone size come from that table; D and trimming were worked out from the DNA. The sample table lists approximately 82,000 clones, 80% to 85% of them with a count of one. Under 45% of the sample is in the top ten clones.

Trimming takes 2 bases from V and 5 bases from J, and the germline ends sit 12 bases apart. From the cysteine through the phenylalanine, the CDR3 covers 14 amino acids. Only CDR3 DNA is held: 42 bases, read in frame from base 1. CDR1 is given as MNHNS and CDR2 as SASEGT, both from the germline V gene. Turning to this clone: It has no known antigen specificity. Per-nucleotide qualities are absent, and no much larger clonotype sits a single base away.

The clonotype comes from a woman between 65 and 79 years old with acute or convalescent COVID-19. Sequenced: peripheral blood. Recombination linked TRBV6-1 to TRBJ2-5; the D region possibly corresponds to TRBD2 (6 bases align). CDR3 loop: CASSEQTSGETQYF. The DNA sequence is TGTGCCAGCAGTGAACAGACTAGTGGCGAGACCCAGTACTTC.